One and the same sample provided the 15 T cell receptor beta chains below, sequenced in a study of beta chain features in type 1 diabetes. TCRB transcripts that were expressed got sequenced, as all of the isolated RNA had been reverse transcribed. Clones were read by immunoSEQ multiplex PCR, and TCRdb kept only the in-frame ones, dropping some. The top ten hold less than 0.7% of the sample, which has around 200,000 clones, approximately 13% seen once. The material sequenced was central memory CD4+ T cells from blood. Receptors were obtained from a woman under 30 in good health.

This clone was seen only a few times. The same CDR3 is also encoded by other DNA sequences in this sample. CDR3 sequence reads: CAWSPRGGQPQHF. DNA for the CDR3: TGTGCCTGGAGTCCCAGGGGCGGTCAGCCCCAGCATTTT. The chain combines TRBV30 with TRBJ1-5, with D possibly TRBD1 on 6 matching bases. Germline V lookup: CDR1 GTSNPN, CDR2 SVGIG (reference sequence). This CDR3 spans 13 amino acids. V was pared by 2 bases and J by 6 bases, with 11 bases between.

The CDR3 DNA sequence: TGTGCCAGCAGTTACTCGAACTACCTGGAGACCCAGTACTTC. Its protein product is CASSYSNYLETQYF. V gene TRBV6-5 combines with J gene TRBJ2-5; D is unclear. CDR1 is MNHEY and CDR2 is SVGAGI in the germline V gene. This CDR3 spans 14 amino acids. The V gene lost 0 bases and the J gene lost 5 bases, with 10 bases spanning the gap.

This clone has only a few counts. The chain has TRBV28 and TRBJ2-7; 7 positions agree with TRBD2. The length of the CDR3 is 16 residues. Germline V gives CDR1 MDHEN, CDR2 SYDVKM. V lost 4 bases and J lost 6; bases outside the gene matches: 15. Here the CDR3 reads CASSSPRGGGSSEQYF. CDR3 sequence (DNA): TGTGCCAGCAGTTCCCCCCGGGGCGGCGGGAGCAGCGAGCAGTACTTC.

This clone turned up a few times. The V and J genes are TRBV29-1 and TRBJ2-5; TRBD2 agrees at 7 bases. Per the germline V gene, CDR1 is SQVTM and CDR2 is ANQGSEA. The CDR3 consists of 13 residues. The trim removed 7 bases at V and 4 bases at J, leaving 9 bases unmatched. CDR3 DNA: TGCAGCGCAACTAGCGCTGGGGGAGAGACCCAGTACTTC. Translated, it gives CSATSAGGETQYF. The variable domain in full, with the rest retrieved from reference TRBV29-1 and TRBJ2-5, is SAVISQKPSRDICQRGTSLTIQCQVDSQVTMMFWYRQQPGQSLTLIATANQGSEATYESGFVIDKFPISRPNLTFSTLTVSNMSPEDSSIYLCSATSAGGETQYFGPGTRLLVL.

This clone was counted between two and nine times. V usage is TRBV7-6 and J usage is TRBJ2-5; TRBD2 matches 15 bases. The CDR3 is 16 residues long. J was trimmed by 5 bases and V by 3 bases; bases with no gene match: 4. CDR1 is SGHVS, CDR2 FNYEAQ, per germline. The DNA for the CDR3 is TGTGCCAGCAGCTTCGCCGGGACTAGCGGGAGGGAGACCCAGTACTTC. It yields the protein CASSFAGTSGRETQYF.

Only a few counts were recorded for this clone. The chain has TRBV7-3 and TRBJ2-1; D is unclear. From germline, CDR1 is SGHTA and CDR2 FQGTGA. This CDR3 contains 13 residues. V was pared by 4 bases and J by 10 bases, with 14 bases between. The CDR3 protein is CASSSRMAGEQFF. CDR3 sequence (DNA): TGTGCCAGCAGCTCCCGAATGGCAGGAGAGCAGTTCTTC. The full variable domain, in which reference TRBV7-3 and TRBJ2-1 provide the parts outside the CDR3, is GAGVSQTPSNKVTEKGKYVELRCDPISGHTALYWYRQSLGQGPEFLIYFQGTGAADDSGLPNDRFFAVRPEGSVSTLKIQRTERGDSAVYLCASSSRMAGEQFFGPGTRLTVL.

This clone was observed a few times. The chain joins TRBV30 to TRBJ2-3, with 10 nucleotides matching TRBD2. CDR3 length: 14 residues. The germline CDR1 and CDR2 sequences are GTSNPN and SVGIG (reference sequence). V lost 6 bases, J lost 8 bases, and 11 bases stayed unmatched. CDR3 sequence: CACTGASGSTTQYF. CDR3 DNA: TGTGCCTGTACTGGGGCTAGCGGGAGCACTACGCAGTATTTT.

The table lists this clone with a few counts. The chain joins TRBV10-3 to TRBJ2-1; 9 positions agree with TRBD1. Trimming removed 10 bases from V and 3 bases from J; junction bases left unmatched: 7. This CDR3 contains 14 residues. Germline assignment: CDR1 ENHRY and CDR2 SYGVKD. The CDR3, as DNA: TGTGCCAGCCGGGACAGGGATTTCTACAATGAGCAGTTCTTC. It translates to CASRDRDFYNEQFF.

This chain links TRBV7-9 with TRBJ2-7, with a weak D call TRBD2 (6 bases). The V gene's germline CDR1 is SEHNR and CDR2 FQNEAQ (reference sequence). Trimming cost V 0 bases and J 0 bases, with 9 bases left between them. The CDR3 is 15 amino acids. The CDR3 DNA sequence: TGTGCCAGCAGCTTAGCGGCGGGGAGCTCCTACGAGCAGTACTTC. This codes for CASSLAAGSSYEQYF. The full variable domain, with the rest looked up from reference TRBV7-9 and TRBJ2-7, is DTGVSQNPRHKITKRGQNVTFRCDPISEHNRLYWYRQTLGQGPEFLTYFQNEAQLEKSRLLSDRFSAERPKGSFSTLEIQRTEQGDSAMYLCASSLAAGSSYEQYFGPGTRLTVT.

The genes are TRBV11-2 and TRBJ1-5; no clear D. Trimming stripped 0 bases from V and 4 bases from J, with 7 bases between. This CDR3 has 14 amino acids. Germline V gene data show CDR1 as SGHAT and CDR2 as FQNNGV. Here the CDR3 reads CASSLDSVNQPQHF. The CDR3 bases are TGTGCCAGCAGCTTAGATTCGGTTAATCAGCCCCAGCATTTT.

A single count supports this clone. V and J are TRBV6-1 and TRBJ2-7; 7 nucleotides match TRBD1. The CDR3 is 17 amino acids. CDR1 and CDR2 (germline): MNHNS, SASEGT. V gave up 2 bases and J gave up 7 bases; unmatched junction bases: 17. This CDR3 is CASSEFSQGDSIGEQYF. The CDR3 nucleotides read TGTGCCAGCAGTGAATTCAGCCAGGGGGATTCAATCGGGGAGCAGTACTTC.

V usage is TRBV6-6 and J usage is TRBJ2-7, with D perhaps matching TRBD1 (8 bases). V was pared by 6 bases and J by 5 bases, with 17 bases between. The CDR3 is 14 residues long. Germline CDR1 reads MNHNY; CDR2 reads SVGAGI (reference sequence). CDR3 amino acids: CASSPQGEGHEQYF. The CDR3 coding sequence is TGTGCCAGCAGCCCACAGGGGGAGGGTCACGAGCAGTACTTC.

This clone turned up a few times. The genes are TRBV30 and TRBJ1-3, with D tentatively TRBD1 (5 bases). CDR1 and CDR2 from the germline V gene are GTSNPN and SVGIG (reference sequence). The V and J ends lost 3 bases and 0 bases respectively, with 9 bases between them. The CDR3 consists of 14 residues. CDR3 in DNA: TGTGCCTGGAGCAGGGTTCTCTCTGGAAACACCATATATTTT. Its protein is CAWSRVLSGNTIYF.

This clone was seen only a few times. This rearrangement joins TRBV7-2 to TRBJ2-1, with TRBD2 matching 8 bases. Trimming cost V 1 base and J 6 bases; bases outside gene matches: 2. CDR1 is SGHTA and CDR2 is FQGNSA in the germline V gene. CDR3 length: 14 residues. The CDR3 here is CASSLGTSINEQFF. DNA for the CDR3: TGTGCCAGCAGCTTAGGGACTAGCATCAATGAGCAGTTCTTC.

This clone was recorded a few times. This chain links TRBV2 with TRBJ1-5; TRBD1 matches at 7 bases. With V trimmed by 6 bases and J by 4 bases, 9 bases remained unmatched. Germline V CDR1 and CDR2: SNHLY, FYNNEI. The CDR3 length is 15 residues. Here the CDR3 reads CASSSTGLGNQPQHF. CDR3 sequence (DNA): TGTGCCAGCAGCTCGACAGGGTTGGGTAATCAGCCCCAGCATTTT. The whole variable domain, filled in from reference TRBV2 and TRBJ1-5, reads EPEVTQTPSHQVTQMGQEVILRCVPISNHLYFYWYRQILGQKVEFLVSFYNNEISEKSEIFDDQFSVERPDGSNFTLKIRSTKLEDSAMYFCASSSTGLGNQPQHFGDGTRLSIL.